One sample yielded the 18 T cell receptor beta chains listed below, sequenced in a study of blood T cells in healthy people across ages. PCR was performed a second time for roughly 7 to 12 cycles using a sample-barcoded 5' primer and a J-beta primer mix. TCRdb passed the 5' RACE reads through MiXCR, listing each CDR3 protein once. Altogether roughly 680,000 distinct CDR3 sequences are present, 45% to 60% being singletons, with the ten largest covering about 13%. The specimen was blood. Every receptor here comes from a woman aged 80 or over in good health.

The chain combines TRBV20-1 with TRBJ2-5; the match to TRBD2 covers 11 bases. The germline V gene has CDR1 DFQATT and CDR2 SNEGSKA (reference sequence). This CDR3 is built from 13 residues. J was trimmed by 5 bases and V by 4 bases; bases with no gene match: 3. CDR3 bases: TGCAGTGCTACTAGCGGGAGGACGGAGACCCAGTACTTC. It translates to CSATSGRTETQYF.

This clonotype has ten or more counts. This sequence may be a read error, since a much larger clone differs from it by one base. The chain carries TRBV6-5 and TRBJ2-2; D gene unclear. Germline values: CDR1 MNHEY, CDR2 SVGAGI. V was pared by 6 bases and J by 4 bases, with 6 bases between. CDR3 length: 12 residues. CDR3 sequence reads: CASSHTTGELFF. The CDR3 bases are TGTGCCAGCAGCCACACCACCGGGGAGCTGTTTTTT.

This chain uses TRBV12-3 or TRBV12-4 with TRBJ2-3; 9 bases are shared with TRBD1. With 1 base clipped from V and 0 bases from J, the junction kept 14 bases outside the gene matches. CDR3 length: 20 residues. The CDR3 region is CASSLESLGTGRPSTDTQYF. Here the CDR3 DNA reads TGTGCCAGCAGTTTAGAATCTCTGGGGACAGGGCGCCCTAGCACAGATACGCAGTATTTT.

The chain uses TRBV5-6 and TRBJ2-4, with D possibly being TRBD2 (7 bases). The CDR3 spans 15 residues. V lost 3 bases, J lost 13 bases, and 23 bases lay in between. The germline gives CDR1 SGHDT, CDR2 YYEEEE. This CDR3 is CASSSRGGPLGEQYF. The DNA of the CDR3 is TGTGCCAGCAGCTCCCGCGGGGGCCCTTTGGGTGAGCAGTACTTC.

The chain links TRBV27 to TRBJ2-1, with D hard to call. CDR1 and CDR2 (germline): MNHEY, SMNVEV (reference sequence). There are 14 residues in the CDR3. The CDR3 loop reads CISGVLSSYNEQFF. The CDR3 coding sequence is TGTATCAGTGGCGTGCTGAGCTCCTACAATGAGCAGTTCTTC.

The genes are TRBV12-3 or TRBV12-4 and TRBJ1-4, with 7 bases matching TRBD1. The CDR3 is made up of 14 amino acids. Unmatched junction bases numbered 14, after V lost 7 bases and J lost 12 bases. The CDR3 bases are TGTGCCAGCACCGCAGTGAGGGGGCAAGGAGAACTGTTTTTT. Its protein product is CASTAVRGQGELFF.

The J gene is TRBJ2-1, the V gene TRBV5-1, with 11 bases identical to TRBD1. Germline V gene lookup returns CDR1 SGHRS and CDR2 YFSETQ. The trim removed 6 bases at V and 6 bases at J, leaving 5 bases unmatched. The CDR3 has 14 residues. CDR3 coding DNA: TGCGCCAGCAACCATGGGACAGGGGGCAATGAGCAGTTCTTC. Its protein is CASNHGTGGNEQFF.

This clonotype was seen ten or more times. The chain combines TRBV12-3 or TRBV12-4 with TRBJ2-1; D unclear. The germline V and J ends were trimmed by 7 bases and 8 bases, with 18 bases remaining between them. CDR3 size: 14 residues. CDR3 in DNA: TGTGCCAGCACCTCGATCACTGTGTCGGATGAGCAGTTCTTC. Translation: CASTSITVSDEQFF.

The chain recombines TRBV2 with TRBJ1-2; 8 bases map to TRBD1. The CDR3 totals 15 residues. Looked up from germline, CDR1 is SNHLY and CDR2 is FYNNEI. The trim removed 6 bases at V and 4 bases at J, leaving 10 bases unmatched. CDR3 protein: CASSPVWTGSYGYTF. As DNA, the CDR3 is TGTGCCAGCAGCCCGGTCTGGACAGGGAGCTATGGCTACACCTTC.

This clonotype was picked up a small number of times. The chain couples TRBV28 to TRBJ2-3; no firm D call. Germline loops: CDR1 MDHEN, CDR2 SYDVKM. This CDR3 is 13 amino acids long. The V gene lost 7 bases and the J gene lost 0 bases, with 8 bases spanning the gap. The CDR3 DNA sequence: TGTGCCAGCATAAATTACAGCACAGATACGCAGTATTTT. Amino acid sequence: CASINYSTDTQYF.

The CDR3 DNA reads TGTGCCAGCAGCTTAGTTACTCCCGGCTCTAGGGGGCAGGACAATGAGCAGTTCTTC. This gives the protein CASSLVTPGSRGQDNEQFF. V usage is TRBV7-2 and J usage is TRBJ2-1; 7 bases are a match to TRBD1. Germline values: CDR1 SGHTA, CDR2 FQGNSA. V was clipped by 1 base and J by 5 bases; unmatched bases: 17. The CDR3 contains 19 residues.

About this clonotype: With a much larger clone just one base away, this may be a read error. The CDR3 bases are TGCAGTGCTAGGGGGGGACTATCAACTTACAATGAGCGGTTCTTC. The encoded protein is CSARGGLSTYNERFF. The chain joins TRBV20-1 to TRBJ2-1; 7 bases are shared with TRBD2. The CDR3 loop spans 15 amino acids. From germline, CDR1 is DFQATT and CDR2 SNEGSKA (reference sequence).

To note about this clonotype: Because it lacks the conserved phenylalanine or tryptophan at the end, this CDR3 is likely a read error. The gene calls are TRBV13 and TRBJ1-2; TRBD1 matches 8 bases. Trimming at V came to 6 bases and at J to 5 bases, leaving 8 bases not matched to a gene. There are 14 residues in the CDR3. From germline, CDR1 is PRHDT and CDR2 FYEKMQ (reference sequence). The CDR3 here is CASSRKTGGYGYTL. In DNA, the CDR3 is TGTGCCAGCAGTCGAAAAACAGGGGGGTATGGCTACACCTTA.

In its sample, this clonotype was seen a few times. The chain has TRBV20-1 and TRBJ2-3, with 9 positions matching TRBD2. V was pared by 3 bases and J by 4 bases, with 2 bases of the junction left unmatched. Germline V gives CDR1 DFQATT, CDR2 SNEGSKA (reference sequence). The CDR3 length is 13 residues. This chain's CDR3 is CSARLAGADTQYF. For the CDR3, the DNA is TGCAGTGCTAGGTTAGCGGGAGCAGATACGCAGTATTTT.

A single count supports this clonotype. Since a much larger clone is just one base distant, this may be a read error. The chain links TRBV20-1 to TRBJ2-4; a weak D match, TRBD1 (6 bases). Gene TRBJ2-7 matches the end of the DNA better, so the J call may be wrong. The CDR3 has 13 amino acids. Germline loops: CDR1 DFQATT, CDR2 SNEGSKA (reference sequence). The CDR3 loop reads CSADRDNLYEQYF. The CDR3 DNA sequence: TGCAGTGCTGACCGGGACAATCTCTACGAGCAGTACTTC.

The chain is built from TRBV7-8 and TRBJ1-2, with unresolved D. Germline V gene sequence: CDR1 SGHVS, CDR2 FQNEAQ. Trimming pared 3 bases from V and 3 bases from J, leaving 11 bases between. The CDR3 consists of 14 residues. In DNA form, the CDR3 reads TGTGCCAGCAGCTTCAACCTCGTCGACTATGGCTACACCTTC. Amino acids: CASSFNLVDYGYTF. The full variable domain, rest sourced from reference TRBV7-8 and TRBJ1-2, is GAGVSQSPRYKVAKRGQDVALRCDPISGHVSLFWYQQALGQGPEFLTYFQNEAQLDKSGLPSDRFFAERPEGSVSTLKIQRTQQEDSAVYLCASSFNLVDYGYTFGSGTRLTVV.

This clonotype appeared a few times. The genes are TRBV11-2 and TRBJ1-2; D remains ambiguous. This CDR3 spans 14 amino acids. The V end was cut by 6 bases, the J end by 6 bases, with 17 bases between. CDR1 is SGHAT, CDR2 FQNNGV, per germline. The CDR3, as DNA: TGTGCCAGCAGACGTCCAGGAACTAAAAATGGCTACACCTTC. Encoded protein: CASRRPGTKNGYTF.

As for this clonotype: A junction end diverges from the germline sequence, so it may reflect a read error. The chain uses TRBV27 and TRBJ2-1; D possibly uses TRBD1 or TRBD2 (5 bases each). Germline loops: CDR1 MNHEY, CDR2 SMNVEV (reference sequence). The CDR3 extends over 17 amino acids. The CDR3 sequence is CAGSLSRRSVITGEQFF. CDR3 nucleotide sequence: TGTGCCGGCAGTTTATCGAGGCGTAGCGTGATTACAGGAGAGCAGTTCTTC.